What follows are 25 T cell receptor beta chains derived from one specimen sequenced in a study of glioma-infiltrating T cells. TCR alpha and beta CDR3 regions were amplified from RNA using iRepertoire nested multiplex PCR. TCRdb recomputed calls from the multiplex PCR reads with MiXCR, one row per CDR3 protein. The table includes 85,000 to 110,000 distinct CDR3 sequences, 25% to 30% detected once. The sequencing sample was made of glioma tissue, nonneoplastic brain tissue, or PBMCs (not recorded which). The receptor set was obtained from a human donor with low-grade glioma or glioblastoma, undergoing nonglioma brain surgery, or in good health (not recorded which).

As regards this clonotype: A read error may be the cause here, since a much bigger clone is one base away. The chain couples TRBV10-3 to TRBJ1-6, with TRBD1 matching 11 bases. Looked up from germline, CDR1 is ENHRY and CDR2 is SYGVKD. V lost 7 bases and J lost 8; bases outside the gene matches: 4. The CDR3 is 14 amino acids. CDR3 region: CAITPGQGDSPLHF. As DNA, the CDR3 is TGTGCCATCACCCCGGGACAGGGGGATTCACCCCTCCACTTT.

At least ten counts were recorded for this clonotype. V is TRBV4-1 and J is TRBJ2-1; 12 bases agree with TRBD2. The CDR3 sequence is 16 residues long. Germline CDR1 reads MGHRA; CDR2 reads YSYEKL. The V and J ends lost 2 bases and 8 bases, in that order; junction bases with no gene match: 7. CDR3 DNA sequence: TGCGCCAGCAGCCAAACCACTAGCGGGGGGCCGCATGAGCAGTTCTTC. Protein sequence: CASSQTTSGGPHEQFF.

CDR3 residues: CASSPSVGGSDTQYF. DNA of the CDR3: TGTGCCAGCAGCCCTAGCGTCGGGGGATCGGATACGCAGTATTTT. The chain has TRBV7-2 and TRBJ2-3; D perhaps matches TRBD2 (6 bases). This CDR3 comprises 15 residues. Germline V gene data show CDR1 as SGHTA and CDR2 as FQGNSA. V was shortened by 5 bases and J by 6 bases, with 18 bases between the two germline ends.

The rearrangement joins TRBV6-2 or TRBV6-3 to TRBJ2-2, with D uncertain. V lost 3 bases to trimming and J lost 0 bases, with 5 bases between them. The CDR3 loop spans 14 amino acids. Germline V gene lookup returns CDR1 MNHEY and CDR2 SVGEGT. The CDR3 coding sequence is TGTGCCAGCAGTTATACTCCGAACACCGGGGAGCTGTTTTTT. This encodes CASSYTPNTGELFF.

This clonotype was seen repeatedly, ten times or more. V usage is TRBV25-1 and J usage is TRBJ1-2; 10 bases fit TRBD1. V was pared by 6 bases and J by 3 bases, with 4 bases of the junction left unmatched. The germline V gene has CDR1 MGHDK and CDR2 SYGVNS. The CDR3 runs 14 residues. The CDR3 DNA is TGTGCCAGCAGCGCGACAGGGGGCTACTATGGCTACACCTTC. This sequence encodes CASSATGGYYGYTF.

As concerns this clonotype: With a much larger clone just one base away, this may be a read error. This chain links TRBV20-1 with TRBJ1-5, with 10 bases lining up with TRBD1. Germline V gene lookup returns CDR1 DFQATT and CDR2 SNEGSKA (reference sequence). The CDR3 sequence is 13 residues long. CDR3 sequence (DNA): TGCAGTGCAACCGGGACAGGGGATCAGCCCAAGCATTTT. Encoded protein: CSATGTGDQPKHF.

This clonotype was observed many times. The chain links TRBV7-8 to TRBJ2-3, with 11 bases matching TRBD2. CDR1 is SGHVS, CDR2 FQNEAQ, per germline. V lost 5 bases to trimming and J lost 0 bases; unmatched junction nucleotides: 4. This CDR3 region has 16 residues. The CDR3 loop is CASSALAGGSTDTQYF. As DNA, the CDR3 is TGTGCCAGCAGCGCCCTAGCGGGGGGTAGCACAGATACGCAGTATTTT. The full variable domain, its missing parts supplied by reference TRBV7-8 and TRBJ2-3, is GAGVSQSPRYKVAKRGQDVALRCDPISGHVSLFWYQQALGQGPEFLTYFQNEAQLDKSGLPSDRFFAERPEGSVSTLKIQRTQQEDSAVYLCASSALAGGSTDTQYFGPGTRLTVL.

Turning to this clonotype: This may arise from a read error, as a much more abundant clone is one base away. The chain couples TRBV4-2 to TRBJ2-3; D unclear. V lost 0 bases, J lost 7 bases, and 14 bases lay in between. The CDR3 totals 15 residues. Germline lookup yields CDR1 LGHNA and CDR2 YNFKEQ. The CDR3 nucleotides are TGTGCCAGCAGCCAAGATAGAGTGGATGGATATACGCAGTATTTT. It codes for CASSQDRVDGYTQYF.

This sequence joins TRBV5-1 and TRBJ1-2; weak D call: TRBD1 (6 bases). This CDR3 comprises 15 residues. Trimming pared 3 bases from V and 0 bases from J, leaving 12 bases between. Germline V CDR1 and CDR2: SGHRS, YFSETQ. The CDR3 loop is CASSSGQLANYGYTF. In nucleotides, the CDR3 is TGCGCCAGCAGCTCGGGACAACTAGCTAACTATGGCTACACCTTC.

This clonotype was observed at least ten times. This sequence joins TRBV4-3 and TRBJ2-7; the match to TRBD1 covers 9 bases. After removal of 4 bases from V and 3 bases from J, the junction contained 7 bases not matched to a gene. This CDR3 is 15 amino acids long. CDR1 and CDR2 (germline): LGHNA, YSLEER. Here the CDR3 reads CASSPTGTGHYEQYF. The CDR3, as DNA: TGCGCCAGCAGCCCAACCGGGACAGGGCACTACGAGCAGTACTTC.

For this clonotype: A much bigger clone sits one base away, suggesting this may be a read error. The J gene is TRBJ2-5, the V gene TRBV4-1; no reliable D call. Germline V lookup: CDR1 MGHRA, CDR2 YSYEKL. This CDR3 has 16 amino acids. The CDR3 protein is CARSQSFDERQETQYF. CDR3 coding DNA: TGCGCCAGGAGCCAGTCTTTCGACGAAAGGCAAGAGACCCAGTACTTC.

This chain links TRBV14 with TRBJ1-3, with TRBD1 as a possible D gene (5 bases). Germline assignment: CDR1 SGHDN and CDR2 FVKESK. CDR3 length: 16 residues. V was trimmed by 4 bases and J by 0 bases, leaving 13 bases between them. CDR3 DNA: TGTGCCAGCAGCCGAGCGGTGGGACTCTCTGGAAACACCATATATTTT. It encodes CASSRAVGLSGNTIYF. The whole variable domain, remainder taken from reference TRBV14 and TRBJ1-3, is EAGVTQFPSHSVIEKGQTVTLRCDPISGHDNLYWYRRVMGKEIKFLLHFVKESKQDESGMPNNRFLAERTGGTYSTLKVQPAELEDSGVYFCASSRAVGLSGNTIYFGEGSWLTVV.

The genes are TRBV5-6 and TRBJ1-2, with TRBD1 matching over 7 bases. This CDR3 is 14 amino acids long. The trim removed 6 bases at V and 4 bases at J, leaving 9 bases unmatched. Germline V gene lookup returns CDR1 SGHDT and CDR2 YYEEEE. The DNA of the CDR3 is TGTGCCAGCATCCACAGGGGATTTGGCTATGGCTACACCTTC. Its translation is CASIHRGFGYGYTF.

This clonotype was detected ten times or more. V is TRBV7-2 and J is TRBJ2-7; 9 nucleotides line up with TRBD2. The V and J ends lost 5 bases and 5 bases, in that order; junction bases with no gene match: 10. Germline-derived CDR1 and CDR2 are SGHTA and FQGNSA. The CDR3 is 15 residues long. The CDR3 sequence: CASSRVAGATNEQYF. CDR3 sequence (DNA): TGTGCCAGCAGCAGAGTAGCGGGGGCCACTAACGAGCAGTACTTC.

Here the CDR3 reads CASSPPGLLRSYNEQFF. CDR3 DNA: TGTGCCAGCAGTCCACCAGGACTACTGAGGTCCTACAATGAGCAGTTCTTC. The rearrangement uses TRBV12-3 or TRBV12-4 and TRBJ2-1, with D possibly TRBD2 on 6 matching bases. V dropped 5 bases and J dropped 1 base, with 18 bases sitting between them. The length of the CDR3 is 17 residues.

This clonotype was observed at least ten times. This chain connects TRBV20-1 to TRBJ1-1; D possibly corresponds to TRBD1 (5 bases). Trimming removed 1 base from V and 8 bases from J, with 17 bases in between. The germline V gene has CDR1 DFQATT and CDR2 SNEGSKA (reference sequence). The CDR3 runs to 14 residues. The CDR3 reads CSARARGQTYEAFF. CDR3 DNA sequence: TGCAGTGCTAGAGCTCGGGGCCAGACTTACGAAGCTTTCTTT.

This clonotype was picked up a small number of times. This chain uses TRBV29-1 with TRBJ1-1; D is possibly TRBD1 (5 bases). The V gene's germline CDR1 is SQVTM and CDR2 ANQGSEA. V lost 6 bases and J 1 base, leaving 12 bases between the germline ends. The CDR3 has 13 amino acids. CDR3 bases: TGCAGCGTCGCAGGGTCCACGAACACTGAAGCTTTCTTT. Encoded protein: CSVAGSTNTEAFF.

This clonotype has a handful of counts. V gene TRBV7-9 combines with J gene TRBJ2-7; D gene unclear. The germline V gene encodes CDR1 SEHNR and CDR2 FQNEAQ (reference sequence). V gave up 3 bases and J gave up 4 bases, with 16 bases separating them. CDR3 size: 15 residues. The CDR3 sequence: CASSFVSVTVYEQYF. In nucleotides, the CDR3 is TGTGCCAGCAGCTTCGTAAGTGTGACCGTTTACGAGCAGTACTTC.

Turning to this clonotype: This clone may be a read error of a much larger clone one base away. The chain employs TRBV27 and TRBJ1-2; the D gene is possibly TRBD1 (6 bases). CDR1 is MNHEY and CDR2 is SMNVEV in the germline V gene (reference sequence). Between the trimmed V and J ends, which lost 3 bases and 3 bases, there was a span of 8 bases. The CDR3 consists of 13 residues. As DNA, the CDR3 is TGTGCCAGCAGTTTCCAGGGGTACTATGGCTACACCTTC. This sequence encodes CASSFQGYYGYTF.

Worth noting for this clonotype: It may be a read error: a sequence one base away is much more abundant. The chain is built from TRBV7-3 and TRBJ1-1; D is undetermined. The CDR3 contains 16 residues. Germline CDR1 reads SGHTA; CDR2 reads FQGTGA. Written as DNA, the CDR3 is TGTGCCAGCAGCTTATATGGCAGTTCCATGAACACTAAAGCTTTCTTT. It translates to CASSLYGSSMNTKAFF. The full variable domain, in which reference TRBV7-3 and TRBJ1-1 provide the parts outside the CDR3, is GAGVSQTPSNKVTEKGKYVELRCDPISGHTALYWYRQSLGQGPEFLIYFQGTGAADDSGLPNDRFFAVRPEGSVSTLKIQRTERGDSAVYLCASSLYGSSMNTKAFFGQGTRLTVV.

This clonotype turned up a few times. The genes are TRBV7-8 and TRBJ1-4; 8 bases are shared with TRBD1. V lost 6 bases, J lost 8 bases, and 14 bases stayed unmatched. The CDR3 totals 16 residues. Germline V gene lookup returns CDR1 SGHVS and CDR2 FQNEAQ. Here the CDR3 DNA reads TGTGCCAGCAGTTCTACCGCCGGGACAGGATCCGAAAAACTGTTTTTT. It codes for CASSSTAGTGSEKLFF.

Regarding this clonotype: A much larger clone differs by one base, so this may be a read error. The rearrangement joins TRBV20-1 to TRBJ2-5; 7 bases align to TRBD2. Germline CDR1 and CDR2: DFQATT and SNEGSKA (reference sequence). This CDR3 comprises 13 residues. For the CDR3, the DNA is TGCAGTGCTATGACTAGCCCGGGAGAGAACCAGTACTTC. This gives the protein CSAMTSPGENQYF.

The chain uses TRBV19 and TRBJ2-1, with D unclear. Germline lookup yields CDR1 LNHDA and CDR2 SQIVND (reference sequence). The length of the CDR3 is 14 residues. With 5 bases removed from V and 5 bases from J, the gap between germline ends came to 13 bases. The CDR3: CASSQMTADNEQFF. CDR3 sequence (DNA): TGTGCCAGTAGTCAGATGACGGCAGACAATGAGCAGTTCTTC. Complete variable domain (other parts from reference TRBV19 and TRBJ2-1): DGGITQSPKYLFRKEGQNVTLSCEQNLNHDAMYWYRQDPGQGLRLIYYSQIVNDFQKGDIAEGYSVSREKKESFPLTVTSAQKNPTAFYLCASSQMTADNEQFFGPGTRLTVL.

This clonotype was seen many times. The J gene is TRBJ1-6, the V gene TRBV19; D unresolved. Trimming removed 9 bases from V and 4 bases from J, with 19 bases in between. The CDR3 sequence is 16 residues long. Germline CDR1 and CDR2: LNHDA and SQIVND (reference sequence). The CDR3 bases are TGTGCCAGCATGAACCCCCGGGAGAGTTATAATTCACCCCTCCACTTT. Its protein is CASMNPRESYNSPLHF.

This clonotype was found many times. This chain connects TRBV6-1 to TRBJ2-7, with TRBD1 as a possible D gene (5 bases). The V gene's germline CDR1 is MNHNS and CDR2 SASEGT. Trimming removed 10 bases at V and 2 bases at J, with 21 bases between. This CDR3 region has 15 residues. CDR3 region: CATTNPTAAPYEQYF. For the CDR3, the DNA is TGTGCCACCACTAATCCGACAGCAGCGCCCTACGAGCAGTACTTC.